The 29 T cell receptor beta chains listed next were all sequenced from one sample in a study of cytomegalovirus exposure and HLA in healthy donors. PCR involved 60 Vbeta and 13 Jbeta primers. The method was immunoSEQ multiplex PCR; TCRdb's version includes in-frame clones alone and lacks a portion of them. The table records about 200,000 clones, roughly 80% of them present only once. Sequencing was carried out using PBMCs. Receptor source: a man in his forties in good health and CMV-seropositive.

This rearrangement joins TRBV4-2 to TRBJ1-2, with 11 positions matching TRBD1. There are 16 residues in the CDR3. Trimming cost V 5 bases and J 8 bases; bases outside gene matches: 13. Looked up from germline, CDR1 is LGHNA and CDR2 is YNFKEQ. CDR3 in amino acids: CASSSSGTGGFGGYTF. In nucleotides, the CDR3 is TGTGCCAGCAGCAGTTCCGGGACAGGGGGATTTGGCGGCTACACCTTC.

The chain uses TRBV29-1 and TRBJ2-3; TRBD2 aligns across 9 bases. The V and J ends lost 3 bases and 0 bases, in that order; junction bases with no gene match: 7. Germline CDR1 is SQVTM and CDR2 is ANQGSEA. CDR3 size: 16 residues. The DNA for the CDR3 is TGCAGCGTTGAGGAAGTAGCGGGAGTAAGCACAGATACGCAGTATTTT. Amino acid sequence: CSVEEVAGVSTDTQYF.

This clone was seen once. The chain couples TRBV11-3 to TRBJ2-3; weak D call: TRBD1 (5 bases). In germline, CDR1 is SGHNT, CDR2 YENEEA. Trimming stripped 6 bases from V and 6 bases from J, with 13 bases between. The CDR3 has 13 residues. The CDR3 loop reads CASSQTDIDTQYF. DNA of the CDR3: TGTGCCAGCAGTCAGACGGACATCGATACGCAGTATTTT.

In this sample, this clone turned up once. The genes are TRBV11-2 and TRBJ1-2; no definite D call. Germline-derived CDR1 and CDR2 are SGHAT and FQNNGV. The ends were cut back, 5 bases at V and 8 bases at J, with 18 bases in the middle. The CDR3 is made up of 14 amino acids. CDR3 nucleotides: TGTGCCAGCAGCCCCACAAGGGAGGCGTTGGGCTACACCTTC. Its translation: CASSPTREALGYTF.

The CDR3 sequence is CASSIGQAGGYGYTF. DNA for the CDR3: TGTGCCAGTAGTATCGGACAGGCCGGAGGCTATGGCTACACCTTC. The J gene is TRBJ1-2, the V gene TRBV19, with TRBD1 matching over 7 bases. The CDR3 covers 15 residues. Germline V gene lookup returns CDR1 LNHDA and CDR2 SQIVND (reference sequence). The V and J ends lost 3 bases and 4 bases, in that order; junction bases with no gene match: 8.

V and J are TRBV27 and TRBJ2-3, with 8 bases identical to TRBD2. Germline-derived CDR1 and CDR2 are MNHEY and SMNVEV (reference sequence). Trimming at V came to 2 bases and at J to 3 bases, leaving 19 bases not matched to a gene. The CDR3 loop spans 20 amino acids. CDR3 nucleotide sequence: TGTGCCAGCAGTTTAAATCTCGGGGGAGCTCCCGGGGGGGGGACAGATACGCAGTATTTT. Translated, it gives CASSLNLGGAPGGGTDTQYF.

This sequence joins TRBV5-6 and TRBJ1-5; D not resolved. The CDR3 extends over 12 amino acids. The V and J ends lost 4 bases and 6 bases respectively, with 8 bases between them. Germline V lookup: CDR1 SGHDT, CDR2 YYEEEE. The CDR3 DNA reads TGTGCCAGCAGCGTAGGAGGTCAGCCCCAGCATTTT. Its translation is CASSVGGQPQHF.

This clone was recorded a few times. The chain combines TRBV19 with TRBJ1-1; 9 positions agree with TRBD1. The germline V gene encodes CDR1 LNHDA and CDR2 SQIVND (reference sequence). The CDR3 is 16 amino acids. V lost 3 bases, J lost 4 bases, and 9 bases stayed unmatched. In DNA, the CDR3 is TGTGCCAGTAGTATGTTGGGACAGGGTCTGGCCACTGAAGCTTTCTTT. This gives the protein CASSMLGQGLATEAFF.

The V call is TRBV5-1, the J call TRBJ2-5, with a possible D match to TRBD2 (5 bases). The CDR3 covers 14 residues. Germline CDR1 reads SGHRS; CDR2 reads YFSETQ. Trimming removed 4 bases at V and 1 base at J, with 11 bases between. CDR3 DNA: TGCGCCAGCAGCCAAGCGGAGACCCAAGAGACCCAGTACTTC. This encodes CASSQAETQETQYF.

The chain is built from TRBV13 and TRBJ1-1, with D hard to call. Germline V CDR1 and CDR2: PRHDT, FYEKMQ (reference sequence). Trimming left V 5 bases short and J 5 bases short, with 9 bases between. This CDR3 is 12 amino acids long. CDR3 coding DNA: TGTGCCAGCAGCATTTTGAGGACTGAAGCTTTCTTT. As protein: CASSILRTEAFF.

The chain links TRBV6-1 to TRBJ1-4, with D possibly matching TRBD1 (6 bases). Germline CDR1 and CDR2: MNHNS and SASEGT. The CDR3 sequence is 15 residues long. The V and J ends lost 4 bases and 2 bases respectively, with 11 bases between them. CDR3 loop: CASSGNRATNEKLFF. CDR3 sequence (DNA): TGTGCCAGCAGTGGCAACAGGGCGACTAATGAAAAACTGTTTTTT.

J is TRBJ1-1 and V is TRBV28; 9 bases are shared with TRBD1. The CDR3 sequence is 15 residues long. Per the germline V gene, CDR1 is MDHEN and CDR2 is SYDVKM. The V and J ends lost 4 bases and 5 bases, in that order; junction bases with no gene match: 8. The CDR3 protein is CASSSQGQGWTEAFF. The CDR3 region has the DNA TGTGCCAGCAGTTCCCAAGGACAGGGGTGGACTGAAGCTTTCTTT.

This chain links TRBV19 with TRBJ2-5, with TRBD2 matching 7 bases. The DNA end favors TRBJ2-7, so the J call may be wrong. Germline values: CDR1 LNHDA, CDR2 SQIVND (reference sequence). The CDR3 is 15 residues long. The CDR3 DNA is TGTGCCAGTAGTATCGGGCTAGCGGAGTCCTACGAGCAGTACTTC. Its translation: CASSIGLAESYEQYF.

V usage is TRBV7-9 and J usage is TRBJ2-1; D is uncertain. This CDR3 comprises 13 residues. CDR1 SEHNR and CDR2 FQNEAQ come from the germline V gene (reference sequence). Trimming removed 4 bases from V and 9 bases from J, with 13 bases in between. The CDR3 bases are TGTGCCAGCAGCTCCTCAGGAACGGCTGAGCAGTTCTTC. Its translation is CASSSSGTAEQFF.

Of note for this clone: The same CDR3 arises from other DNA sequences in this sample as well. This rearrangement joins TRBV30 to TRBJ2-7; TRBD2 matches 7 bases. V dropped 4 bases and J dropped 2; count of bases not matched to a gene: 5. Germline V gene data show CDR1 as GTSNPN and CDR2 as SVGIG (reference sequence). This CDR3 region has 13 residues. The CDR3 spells CAWTSGSTYEQYF. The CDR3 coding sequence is TGTGCCTGGACTAGCGGATCTACCTACGAGCAGTACTTC. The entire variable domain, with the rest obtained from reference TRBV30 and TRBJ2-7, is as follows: SQTIHQWPATLVQPVGSPLSLECTVEGTSNPNLYWYRQAAGRGLQLLFYSVGIGQISSEVPQNLSASRPQDRQFILSSKKLLLSDSGFYLCAWTSGSTYEQYFGPGTRLTVT.

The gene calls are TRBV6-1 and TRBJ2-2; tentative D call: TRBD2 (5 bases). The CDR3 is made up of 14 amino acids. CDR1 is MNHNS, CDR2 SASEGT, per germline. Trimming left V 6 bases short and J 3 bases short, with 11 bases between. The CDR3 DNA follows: TGTGCCAGCAGGGGGAGTGGGTACACCGGGGAGCTGTTTTTT. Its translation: CASRGSGYTGELFF.

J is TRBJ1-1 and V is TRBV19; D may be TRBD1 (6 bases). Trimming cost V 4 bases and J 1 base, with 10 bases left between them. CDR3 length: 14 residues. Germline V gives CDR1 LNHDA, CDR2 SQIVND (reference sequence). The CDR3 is CASSTLTGNTEAFF. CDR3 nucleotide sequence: TGTGCCAGTAGTACCCTGACAGGGAACACTGAAGCTTTCTTT. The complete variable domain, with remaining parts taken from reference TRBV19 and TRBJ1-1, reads DGGITQSPKYLFRKEGQNVTLSCEQNLNHDAMYWYRQDPGQGLRLIYYSQIVNDFQKGDIAEGYSVSREKKESFPLTVTSAQKNPTAFYLCASSTLTGNTEAFFGQGTRLTVV.

The CDR3: CASSNTVHNYGYTF. The CDR3 DNA sequence: TGTGCCAGCAGCAATACAGTGCATAACTATGGCTACACCTTC. This chain connects TRBV28 to TRBJ1-2; D remains unclear. The CDR3 extends over 14 amino acids. Trimming pared 6 bases from V and 1 base from J, leaving 12 bases between. CDR1 and CDR2 from the germline V gene are MDHEN and SYDVKM.

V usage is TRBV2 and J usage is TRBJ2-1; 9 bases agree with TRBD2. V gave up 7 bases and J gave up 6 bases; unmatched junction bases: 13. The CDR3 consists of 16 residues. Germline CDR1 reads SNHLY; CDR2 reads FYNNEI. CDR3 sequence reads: CASMEAGGTASNEQFF. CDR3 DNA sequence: TGTGCCAGCATGGAAGCGGGAGGAACTGCGAGCAATGAGCAGTTCTTC.

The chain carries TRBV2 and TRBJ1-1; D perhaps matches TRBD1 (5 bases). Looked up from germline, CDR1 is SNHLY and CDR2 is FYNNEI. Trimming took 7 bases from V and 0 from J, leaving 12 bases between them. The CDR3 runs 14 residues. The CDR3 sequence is CASTRGSMNTEAFF. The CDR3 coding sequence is TGTGCCAGCACTAGGGGCTCCATGAACACTGAAGCTTTCTTT.

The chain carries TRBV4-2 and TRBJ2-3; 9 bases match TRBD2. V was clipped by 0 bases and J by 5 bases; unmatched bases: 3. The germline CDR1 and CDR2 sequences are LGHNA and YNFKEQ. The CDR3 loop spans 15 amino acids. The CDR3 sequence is CASSQEREGKDTQYF. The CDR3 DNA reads TGTGCCAGCAGCCAAGAGCGGGAGGGTAAAGATACGCAGTATTTT.

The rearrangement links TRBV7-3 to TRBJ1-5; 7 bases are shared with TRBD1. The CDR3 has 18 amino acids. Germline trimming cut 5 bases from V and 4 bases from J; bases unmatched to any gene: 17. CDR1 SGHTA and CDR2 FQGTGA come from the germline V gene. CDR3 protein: CASSLLLPGGTANQPQHF. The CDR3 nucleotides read TGTGCCAGCAGCCTTTTGTTGCCAGGGGGAACCGCTAATCAGCCCCAGCATTTT.

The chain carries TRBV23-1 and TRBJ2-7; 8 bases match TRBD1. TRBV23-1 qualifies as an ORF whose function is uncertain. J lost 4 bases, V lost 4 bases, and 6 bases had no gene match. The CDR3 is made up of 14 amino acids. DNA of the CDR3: TGCGCCAGCAGTCTCTCACAGGGGGGATACGAGCAGTACGTC. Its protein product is CASSLSQGGYEQYV.

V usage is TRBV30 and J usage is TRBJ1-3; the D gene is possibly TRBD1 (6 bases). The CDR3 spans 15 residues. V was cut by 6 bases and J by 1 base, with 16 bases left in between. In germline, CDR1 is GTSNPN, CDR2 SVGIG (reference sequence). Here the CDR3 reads CACREFRGSGNTIYF. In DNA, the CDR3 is TGTGCCTGTCGGGAATTTAGGGGGTCTGGAAACACCATATATTTT.

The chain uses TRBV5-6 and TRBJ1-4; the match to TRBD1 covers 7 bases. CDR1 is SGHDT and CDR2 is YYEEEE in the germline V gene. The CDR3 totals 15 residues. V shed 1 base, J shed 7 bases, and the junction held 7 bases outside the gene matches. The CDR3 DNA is TGTGCCAGCAGCTTGAGGGTGCAGGGGGGTGAAAAACTGTTTTTT. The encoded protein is CASSLRVQGGEKLFF.

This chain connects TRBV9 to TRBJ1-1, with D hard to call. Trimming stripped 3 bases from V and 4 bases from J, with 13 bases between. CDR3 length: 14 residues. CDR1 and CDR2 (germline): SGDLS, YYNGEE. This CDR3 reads CASSERTSSTEAFF. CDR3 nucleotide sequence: TGTGCCAGCAGCGAGCGGACCTCTAGCACTGAAGCTTTCTTT.

CDR3 DNA: TGTGCCAGCAGTCCCCAGGACAGGGAAGGGAATGGCTACACCTTC. As protein: CASSPQDREGNGYTF. V gene TRBV28 combines with J gene TRBJ1-2, with 8 positions matching TRBD1. The V segment lost 5 bases and the J segment 6 bases; nucleotides outside the gene matches: 11. Germline assignment: CDR1 MDHEN and CDR2 SYDVKM. The CDR3 contains 15 residues.

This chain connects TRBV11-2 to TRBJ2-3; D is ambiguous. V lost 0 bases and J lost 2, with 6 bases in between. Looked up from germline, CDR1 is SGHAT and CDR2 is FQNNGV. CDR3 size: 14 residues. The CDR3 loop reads CASSLETVTDTQYF. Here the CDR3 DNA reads TGTGCCAGCAGCTTAGAAACTGTCACAGATACGCAGTATTTT.

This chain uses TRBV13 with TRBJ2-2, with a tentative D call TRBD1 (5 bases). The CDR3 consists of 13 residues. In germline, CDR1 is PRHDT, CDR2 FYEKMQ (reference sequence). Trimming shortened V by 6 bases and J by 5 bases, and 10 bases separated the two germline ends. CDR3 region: CASSPGWTGELFF. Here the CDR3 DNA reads TGTGCCAGCAGTCCAGGGTGGACCGGGGAGCTGTTTTTT.